Included here is one T cell receptor (beta chain) sequence, with context. Its antigen remains unidentified. This sample is drawn from a study of OX40 agonist ivuxolimab in advanced cancers. Study-wide context: From roughly 20 to 85 years was the age range, with a mean of around 54 years, and roughly 80% were male. Eligibility rules accepted prior anti-PD-1, anti-PD-L1 or anti-CTLA-4 therapy, and roughly 40% had some. Partial responses were achieved by three patients, of whom one had hepatocellular carcinoma and two had cutaneous melanoma.

CDR1 SGHTA and CDR2 FQGNSA come from the germline V gene. V trimming: 6 bases; J trimming: 7 bases; junction bases outside the gene matches: 14. The CDR3 is 15 amino acids. Sequencing used immunoSEQ multiplex PCR; TCRdb keeps in-frame clones, though not all of them. Seen here are 50,000 or so clones, around 83% observed once, and the top ten hold 4.7%. Regarding the study as a whole: CD4+ and CD8+ blood T cells expanded clonally by week 6 at 0.1 to 3.0 mg/kg.

The chain is built from TRBV7-2 and TRBJ2-7, with 8 bases aligning to TRBD1. This sequence originates from an adult with an advanced solid tumor such as melanoma, head and neck, liver or kidney cancer. The sequencing used CD4+ or CD8+ T cells sorted from blood, collected in a trial of the OX40 agonist ivuxolimab. The CDR3 region is CASSRPGGGSGEQYF. CDR3 coding DNA: TGTGCCAGCAGTAGACCAGGGGGCGGGTCCGGAGAGCAGTACTTC. The full variable domain, its missing parts supplied by reference TRBV7-2 and TRBJ2-7, is GAGVSQSPSNKVTEKGKDVELRCDPISGHTALYWYRQSLGQGLEFLIYFQGNSAPDKSGLPSDRFSAERTGGSVSTLTIQRTQQEDSAVYLCASSRPGGGSGEQYFGPGTRLTVT.